A single sample is the source of the 26 T cell receptor beta chains below, sequenced in a study of CD8 T cells in Susac syndrome (dated by TCRdb to the late 2010s). The method was the immunoSEQ multiplex PCR assay. RNA was extracted using the RNeasy kit, and about 0.5 to 1 microgram was reverse transcribed with random hexamers. TCRdb took the public reads, trimmed them with fastp at Q25, ran MiXCR for clone calling and kept in-frame beta chains. Entries are consolidated by CDR3 protein sequence, retaining the most common genes and DNA. Across this sample there are about 83,000 distinct CDR3 sequences, with 96% seen only once. 0.4% to 0.45% of the sample comes from the top ten. The sequenced sample was CD8+ T cells from PBMCs. The origin of the receptors is a human donor with Susac syndrome.

The rearrangement uses TRBV28 and TRBJ1-1; no clear D. This CDR3 has 15 amino acids. Trimming removed 8 bases at V and 1 base at J, with 17 bases between. CDR1 and CDR2 (germline): MDHEN, SYDVKM. The CDR3 DNA follows: TGTGCCAGCGACGGGCGTTCGGGTAAGAACACTGAAGCTTTCTTT. Its protein product is CASDGRSGKNTEAFF.

The gene calls are TRBV29-1 and TRBJ1-1, with TRBD1 matching over 9 bases. The CDR3 is made up of 12 amino acids. Trimming at V came to 4 bases and at J to 5 bases, leaving 2 bases not matched to a gene. Germline V CDR1 and CDR2: SQVTM, ANQGSEA. Here the CDR3 reads CSVGTGETEAFF. In nucleotides, the CDR3 is TGCAGCGTTGGGACAGGGGAAACTGAAGCTTTCTTT.

The CDR3 protein is CASSPPGAGSTTDTQYF. CDR3 nucleotides: TGTGCCAGCAGCCCCCCCGGGGCAGGGTCGACCACAGATACGCAGTATTTT. This rearrangement joins TRBV5-6 to TRBJ2-3; perhaps D is TRBD1 or TRBD2 (5 bases each). The CDR3 runs to 17 residues. The germline V gene encodes CDR1 SGHDT and CDR2 YYEEEE. V was cut by 4 bases and J by 2 bases, with 20 bases left in between.

The gene calls are TRBV9 and TRBJ1-1, with no clear D. The length of the CDR3 is 13 residues. Germline V lookup: CDR1 SGDLS, CDR2 YYNGEE. Trimming shortened V by 2 bases and J by 4 bases, and 9 bases separated the two germline ends. The CDR3 DNA reads as TGTGCCAGCAGCGTCAGGTTCCCCACTGAAGCTTTCTTT. This sequence encodes CASSVRFPTEAFF.

The chain combines TRBV5-1 with TRBJ2-1, with TRBD2 identical over 15 bases. From germline, CDR1 is SGHRS and CDR2 YFSETQ. Trimming took 4 bases from V and 7 from J; bases not matched to a gene: 6. CDR3 length equals 16 residues. The CDR3 reads CASSTGLAGGSNEQFF. CDR3 in DNA: TGCGCCAGCAGCACGGGACTAGCGGGGGGATCTAATGAGCAGTTCTTC.

V gene TRBV29-1 combines with J gene TRBJ2-1; D is uncertain. The CDR3 totals 13 residues. V was clipped by 0 bases and J by 2 bases, with 5 bases between them. The germline V gene encodes CDR1 SQVTM and CDR2 ANQGSEA. The CDR3 DNA follows: TGCAGCGTTGAAGACGGAGCCTACAATGAGCAGTTCTTC. Amino acids: CSVEDGAYNEQFF.

Points on this clonotype: Germline is not matched at one junction end, which may reflect a read error. V usage is TRBV19 and J usage is TRBJ2-1; 10 bases are shared with TRBD1. This CDR3 has 13 residues. CDR1 and CDR2 (germline): LNHDA, SQIVND (reference sequence). The CDR3 is CASSASAPGQGIF. The CDR3 DNA reads as TGTGCCAGTAGTGCCAGCGCTCCGGGACAGGGGATCTTC.

The V and J genes are TRBV20-1 and TRBJ1-5; D ambiguous. The CDR3 runs 14 residues. The V end lost 1 base, the J end lost 0 bases, and 7 bases lay between the germline ends. Germline assignment: CDR1 DFQATT and CDR2 SNEGSKA (reference sequence). CDR3: CSARVGFSNQPQHF. CDR3 nucleotides: TGCAGTGCTAGAGTCGGATTTAGCAATCAGCCCCAGCATTTT.

This chain uses TRBV28 with TRBJ2-7; the D is unclear. Germline CDR1 and CDR2: MDHEN and SYDVKM. CDR3 length: 12 residues. Between the trimmed V and J ends, which lost 2 bases and 6 bases, there was a span of 8 bases. The CDR3: CASSLGVVEQYF. CDR3 sequence (DNA): TGTGCCAGCAGTTTAGGTGTGGTCGAGCAGTACTTC.

The chain employs TRBV20-1 and TRBJ2-1; 10 bases map to TRBD2. This CDR3 contains 16 residues. V dropped 0 bases and J dropped 6; count of bases not matched to a gene: 8. CDR1 is DFQATT, CDR2 SNEGSKA, per germline (reference sequence). CDR3 in amino acids: CSARDRLAGVLNEQFF. The DNA for the CDR3 is TGCAGTGCTAGAGATCGTCTAGCGGGGGTGCTCAATGAGCAGTTCTTC.

This chain uses TRBV7-9 with TRBJ1-5; D not resolved. Per germline, CDR1 SEHNR and CDR2 FQNEAQ (reference sequence). The CDR3 totals 13 residues. The V end was cut by 5 bases, the J end by 7 bases, with 12 bases between. The CDR3 loop is CASSPEGRQPQHF. The CDR3 DNA reads as TGTGCCAGCAGCCCGGAAGGACGACAGCCCCAGCATTTT.

V gene TRBV24-1 combines with J gene TRBJ2-5, with 7 bases aligning to TRBD1. This CDR3 is 14 amino acids long. Trimming removed 4 bases from V and 5 bases from J; junction bases left unmatched: 6. The germline CDR1 and CDR2 sequences are KGHDR and SFDVKD. The CDR3 loop reads CATSETTGQETQYF. CDR3 coding DNA: TGTGCCACCAGTGAGACGACAGGGCAGGAGACCCAGTACTTC.

The V and J genes are TRBV15 and TRBJ1-2, with a tentative D call TRBD1 (5 bases). Trimming removed 0 bases at V and 2 bases at J, with 7 bases between. Germline V CDR1 and CDR2: LNHNV, YYDKDF (reference sequence). The CDR3 is 14 residues long. This CDR3 is CATSRDDSNYGYTF. CDR3 DNA sequence: TGTGCCACCAGCAGAGACGACAGCAACTATGGCTACACCTTC.

J is TRBJ1-2 and V is TRBV20-1; D is perhaps TRBD1 (5 bases). The CDR3 loop spans 15 amino acids. CDR1 and CDR2 (germline): DFQATT, SNEGSKA (reference sequence). Trimming stripped 6 bases from V and 1 base from J, with 18 bases between. In nucleotides, the CDR3 is TGCAGTGCCCGTGGGACCGACGGAGGTAACTATGGCTACACCTTC. Residues: CSARGTDGGNYGYTF.

The gene calls are TRBV30 and TRBJ1-3, with unresolved D. Deletions cut 4 bases from V and 2 bases from J, with 6 bases between. Germline CDR1 reads GTSNPN; CDR2 reads SVGIG (reference sequence). The CDR3 has 12 residues. The CDR3, as DNA: TGTGCCTGGAAAGTTCCTGGAAACACCATATATTTT. Amino acid sequence: CAWKVPGNTIYF.

This clonotype appeared a single time. J is TRBJ1-4 and V is TRBV20-1; D perhaps matches TRBD1 (6 bases). V lost 5 bases and J lost 2, with 21 bases in between. The CDR3 covers 17 residues. From germline, CDR1 is DFQATT and CDR2 SNEGSKA (reference sequence). The CDR3 loop reads CSAQSGQGMATNEKLFF. The CDR3 DNA reads as TGCAGTGCTCAATCCGGGCAGGGGATGGCTACTAATGAAAAACTGTTTTTT.

Here the CDR3 DNA reads TGTGCCAGCAGCGGCGACAAAAACATTCAGTACTTC. Amino acids: CASSGDKNIQYF. The rearrangement uses TRBV7-8 and TRBJ2-4; D is unresolved. The germline CDR1 and CDR2 sequences are SGHVS and FQNEAQ. This CDR3 has 12 residues. Trimming shortened V by 5 bases and J by 3 bases, and 5 bases separated the two germline ends.

This chain links TRBV20-1 with TRBJ2-1, with a weak D call TRBD1 (5 bases). Germline V gene lookup returns CDR1 DFQATT and CDR2 SNEGSKA (reference sequence). V lost 3 bases and J lost 12, with 18 bases in between. The CDR3 spans 13 residues. The CDR3 spells CSASPLSSRGQFF. CDR3 nucleotide sequence: TGCAGTGCTAGTCCCTTGTCTTCTAGGGGGCAGTTCTTC.

The chain joins TRBV29-1 to TRBJ1-2; D gene uncertain. Germline V gene data show CDR1 as SQVTM and CDR2 as ANQGSEA. The CDR3 covers 11 residues. Trimming pared 3 bases from V and 6 bases from J, leaving 8 bases between. The CDR3 loop is CSVEARNGYTF. As DNA, the CDR3 is TGCAGCGTTGAGGCGCGCAATGGCTACACCTTC.

The V and J genes are TRBV27 and TRBJ2-7; no definite D call. V dropped 6 bases and J dropped 3 bases, with 18 bases sitting between them. This CDR3 is 15 amino acids long. Germline-derived CDR1 and CDR2 are MNHEY and SMNVEV (reference sequence). The CDR3 is CASSPLESRFYEQYV. DNA of the CDR3: TGTGCCAGCAGCCCCCTGGAAAGCCGGTTCTACGAGCAGTACGTC.

The chain recombines TRBV4-3 with TRBJ2-3; D might be TRBD1 or TRBD2, each matching 5 bases. The CDR3 length is 17 residues. Germline V CDR1 and CDR2: LGHNA, YSLEER. Trimming stripped 3 bases from V and 5 bases from J, with 21 bases between. CDR3 DNA sequence: TGCGCCAGCAGCCAGGAACCGGGACCCCGGGCGGGAGATACGCAGTATTTT. Translation: CASSQEPGPRAGDTQYF.

This clonotype occurred once. This chain connects TRBV20-1 to TRBJ1-1; TRBD1 is a possible D gene (5 bases). CDR1 and CDR2 (germline): DFQATT, SNEGSKA (reference sequence). CDR3 length: 15 residues. Trimming shortened V by 0 bases and J by 1 base, and 12 bases separated the two germline ends. In DNA form, the CDR3 reads TGCAGTGCTAGAGATCACAGGCGGGCGAACACTGAAGCTTTCTTT. This sequence encodes CSARDHRRANTEAFF.

The V call is TRBV5-6, the J call TRBJ2-3; TRBD1 is a possible D gene (5 bases). The ends were cut back, 0 bases at V and 4 bases at J, with 18 bases in the middle. Germline assignment: CDR1 SGHDT and CDR2 YYEEEE. The CDR3 contains 17 residues. CDR3 residues: CASSLGKLGHPPDTQYF. CDR3 DNA: TGTGCCAGCAGCTTGGGAAAATTGGGGCATCCCCCAGATACGCAGTATTTT.

This chain connects TRBV27 to TRBJ2-1; 7 nucleotides align to TRBD1. Unmatched junction bases numbered 7, after V lost 2 bases and J lost 6 bases. From germline, CDR1 is MNHEY and CDR2 SMNVEV (reference sequence). The CDR3 has 15 amino acids. CDR3 sequence: CASSLTRGLLNEQFF. The DNA of the CDR3 is TGTGCCAGCAGTTTAACTAGGGGGCTGCTCAATGAGCAGTTCTTC.

V and J are TRBV5-1 and TRBJ1-1; a weak D match, TRBD1 (6 bases). This CDR3 contains 14 residues. CDR1 and CDR2 (germline): SGHRS, YFSETQ. V gave up 5 bases and J gave up 4 bases, with 15 bases separating them. The CDR3 nucleotides read TGCGCCAGCAGGAAGGAGGGGGGGTTCACTGAAGCTTTCTTT. It codes for CASRKEGGFTEAFF.

This chain connects TRBV20-1 to TRBJ2-7, with D tentatively TRBD2 (6 bases). CDR1 is DFQATT, CDR2 SNEGSKA, per germline (reference sequence). The CDR3 is made up of 14 amino acids. Trimming cost V 6 bases and J 1 base, with 16 bases left between them. CDR3 loop: CSAPRLVGSYEQYF. The CDR3 DNA reads as TGCAGTGCCCCCCGACTAGTAGGGTCCTACGAGCAGTACTTC.